These 23 T cell receptor beta chains came from one sample sequenced in a study of OX40 agonist ivuxolimab in advanced cancers. Measured with immunoSEQ multiplex PCR; TCRdb has only the in-frame clones, and not every one. The table shows approximately 28,000 clones, with roughly 92% occurring only once. The starting material was CD4+ or CD8+ T cells sorted from blood, obtained in a trial of the OX40 agonist ivuxolimab. These receptors all stem from an adult with an advanced solid tumor such as melanoma, head and neck, liver or kidney cancer.

The rearrangement links TRBV7-8 to TRBJ1-1; 7 bases line up with TRBD1. Trimming cost V 4 bases and J 0 bases; bases outside gene matches: 14. This CDR3 is built from 18 residues. The V gene's germline CDR1 is SGHVS and CDR2 FQNEAQ. The CDR3 nucleotides read TGTGCCAGCAGCTCCACAGGGGACTATCAACTAATGAACACTGAAGCTTTCTTT. Translating gives CASSSTGDYQLMNTEAFF.

V usage is TRBV6-5 and J usage is TRBJ2-7; no firm D call. The V and J ends lost 2 bases and 7 bases respectively, with 9 bases between them. The CDR3 loop spans 12 amino acids. Germline V lookup: CDR1 MNHEY, CDR2 SVGAGI. CDR3 bases: TGTGCCAGCAGTTACCCGGACCCTGAGCAGTACTTC. Amino acid sequence: CASSYPDPEQYF.

The chain carries TRBV27 and TRBJ1-5; D call uncertain. Trimming left V 6 bases short and J 3 bases short, with 15 bases between. CDR1 and CDR2 from the germline V gene are MNHEY and SMNVEV (reference sequence). The CDR3 sequence is 15 residues long. The CDR3 nucleotides are TGTGCCAGCAGAAAACTTACAAGTACCAATCAGCCCCAGCATTTT. It specifies CASRKLTSTNQPQHF.

This sequence joins TRBV27 and TRBJ1-2; D remains ambiguous. The V end was cut by 0 bases, the J end by 0 bases, with 5 bases between. From germline, CDR1 is MNHEY and CDR2 SMNVEV (reference sequence). The CDR3 is made up of 14 amino acids. As DNA, the CDR3 is TGTGCCAGCAGTTTATCCGAAGCTAACTATGGCTACACCTTC. Translated: CASSLSEANYGYTF.

This chain connects TRBV27 to TRBJ2-7; D is ambiguous. The V gene's germline CDR1 is MNHEY and CDR2 SMNVEV (reference sequence). The V and J ends lost 3 bases and 0 bases respectively, with 9 bases between them. This CDR3 has 14 residues. The CDR3 sequence: CASSFSGSSYEQYF. The CDR3 coding sequence is TGTGCCAGCAGTTTTTCCGGCAGCTCCTACGAGCAGTACTTC.

The CDR3 loop is CASSLETGSNYGYTF. In DNA form, the CDR3 reads TGCGCCAGCAGCTTGGAGACAGGAAGTAACTATGGCTACACCTTC. This sequence joins TRBV5-1 and TRBJ1-2; D might be TRBD1 (6 bases). V gave up 0 bases and J gave up 1 base, with 10 bases separating them. Germline V lookup: CDR1 SGHRS, CDR2 YFSETQ. The CDR3 is 15 amino acids. The full variable domain, completed using reference TRBV5-1 and TRBJ1-2, is KAGVTQTPRYLIKTRGQQVTLSCSPISGHRSVSWYQQTPGQGLQFLFEYFSETQRNKGNFPGRFSGRQFSNSRSEMNVSTLELGDSALYLCASSLETGSNYGYTFGSGTRLTVV.

The chain carries TRBV2 and TRBJ1-1, with D possibly TRBD1 on 5 matching bases. The V gene lost 7 bases and the J gene lost 0 bases, with 12 bases spanning the gap. The germline V gene encodes CDR1 SNHLY and CDR2 FYNNEI. The CDR3 sequence is 14 residues long. The CDR3 is CASIVEGLNTEAFF. CDR3 in DNA: TGTGCCAGCATCGTGGAGGGGTTGAACACTGAAGCTTTCTTT.

The V gene is TRBV19, the J gene TRBJ2-4; the D is unclear. V lost 7 bases, J lost 3 bases, and 16 bases lay in between. CDR1 and CDR2 (germline): LNHDA, SQIVND (reference sequence). The CDR3 has 15 residues. For the CDR3, the DNA is TGTGCCAGTAAGCCAGGCACGCGCGGCAAAAACATTCAGTACTTC. It codes for CASKPGTRGKNIQYF.

This clone has only one observation. The chain has TRBV4-1 and TRBJ2-3; 7 bases match TRBD1. The junction had 5 bases not matched to a gene; V was cut back by 1 base and J by 4 bases. There are 15 residues in the CDR3. Germline-derived CDR1 and CDR2 are MGHRA and YSYEKL. In nucleotides, the CDR3 is TGCGCCAGCAGCCAAGGGAGTCAGGGGGCAGATACGCAGTATTTT. It is translated as CASSQGSQGADTQYF.

This clone appeared a single time. V gene TRBV5-8 combines with J gene TRBJ2-5; D remains ambiguous. With 4 bases removed from V and 2 bases from J, the gap between germline ends came to 9 bases. This CDR3 contains 13 residues. Germline assignment: CDR1 SGHTS and CDR2 YDEGEE. The CDR3 bases are TGTGCCAGCAGCCTAAAGTCTCAAGAGACCCAGTACTTC. This codes for CASSLKSQETQYF.

The gene calls are TRBV7-9 and TRBJ2-7, with a possible D match to TRBD2 (6 bases). CDR3 size: 12 residues. Trimming took 7 bases from V and 3 from J, leaving 10 bases between them. Germline CDR1 SEHNR, CDR2 FQNEAQ (reference sequence). This CDR3 is CASKPEGYEQYF. In nucleotides, the CDR3 is TGTGCCAGCAAACCGGAGGGCTACGAGCAGTACTTC.

The rearrangement joins TRBV5-4 to TRBJ2-2, with D unclear. The CDR3 consists of 12 residues. Germline CDR1 is SGHNT and CDR2 is YYREEE (reference sequence). Trimming removed 5 bases at V and 8 bases at J, with 10 bases between. CDR3 nucleotides: TGTGCCAGCAGTCCAGCCATAGGGGAGCTGTTTTTT. It is translated as CASSPAIGELFF.

The chain uses TRBV4-1 and TRBJ2-3; 8 bases match TRBD1. The CDR3 runs to 16 residues. The V segment lost 4 bases and the J segment 6 bases; nucleotides outside the gene matches: 12. Germline CDR1 and CDR2: MGHRA and YSYEKL. CDR3 residues: CASSLETGGSLDTQYF. For the CDR3, the DNA is TGCGCCAGCAGCCTCGAAACAGGGGGAAGTCTGGATACGCAGTATTTT.

The chain joins TRBV6-1 to TRBJ2-3; D is ambiguous. Germline-derived CDR1 and CDR2 are MNHNS and SASEGT. The CDR3 has 15 residues. Trimming removed 1 base at V and 0 bases at J, with 8 bases between. The CDR3: CASSEGLDSTDTQYF. The CDR3 DNA is TGTGCCAGCAGTGAAGGGCTAGATAGCACAGATACGCAGTATTTT.

This chain uses TRBV10-1 with TRBJ1-1, with D maybe TRBD1 (6 bases). This CDR3 comprises 14 residues. Germline lookup yields CDR1 WNHNN and CDR2 SYGVQD (reference sequence). Deletions cut 2 bases from V and 1 base from J, with 8 bases between. DNA of the CDR3: TGCGCCAGCAGTGAGGCAGGGGCGAACACTGAAGCTTTCTTT. It specifies CASSEAGANTEAFF.

V gene TRBV9 combines with J gene TRBJ2-2; perhaps TRBD1 as D (5 bases). CDR3 length equals 14 residues. Trimming took 3 bases from V and 2 from J, leaving 8 bases between them. The germline V gene has CDR1 SGDLS and CDR2 YYNGEE. CDR3 amino acids: CASSADTNTGELFF. CDR3 nucleotides: TGTGCCAGCAGCGCGGACACCAACACCGGGGAGCTGTTTTTT. The full variable domain, with the rest looked up from reference TRBV9 and TRBJ2-2, is DSGVTQTPKHLITATGQRVTLRCSPRSGDLSVYWYQQSLDQGLQFLIQYYNGEERAKGNILERFSAQQFPDLHSELNLSSLELGDSALYFCASSADTNTGELFFGEGSRLTVL.

The chain has TRBV5-1 and TRBJ2-3, with TRBD1 matching over 7 bases. V lost 7 bases, J lost 2 bases, and 13 bases stayed unmatched. The germline CDR1 and CDR2 sequences are SGHRS and YFSETQ. The CDR3 has 16 amino acids. In nucleotides, the CDR3 is TGCGCCAGCCGTATACCGACAGGGAACAACACAGATACGCAGTATTTT. Translated, it gives CASRIPTGNNTDTQYF.

V is TRBV9 and J is TRBJ2-7; 8 bases map to TRBD2. Trimming at V came to 0 bases and at J to 5 bases, leaving 7 bases not matched to a gene. This CDR3 region has 15 residues. CDR1 and CDR2 (germline): SGDLS, YYNGEE. CDR3 in DNA: TGTGCCAGCAGCGTAGGGGGCAGCGGGAGAAACGAGCAGTACTTC. Its protein is CASSVGGSGRNEQYF.

The chain joins TRBV5-1 to TRBJ1-1; D is undetermined. Germline V gene lookup returns CDR1 SGHRS and CDR2 YFSETQ. Between the trimmed V and J ends, which lost 0 bases and 3 bases, there was a span of 6 bases. CDR3 length: 13 amino acids. CDR3 loop: CASSLARHTEAFF. CDR3 in DNA: TGCGCCAGCAGCTTGGCCCGACACACTGAAGCTTTCTTT.

The V call is TRBV6-1, the J call TRBJ1-5; no reliable D call. The CDR3 runs to 15 residues. Germline V gene sequence: CDR1 MNHNS, CDR2 SASEGT. V was clipped by 6 bases and J by 0 bases, with 12 bases between them. CDR3 in amino acids: CASREDPYSNQPQHF. The CDR3 DNA follows: TGTGCCAGCAGGGAGGACCCTTATAGCAATCAGCCCCAGCATTTT.

This rearrangement joins TRBV14 to TRBJ2-3, with a possible D match to TRBD2 (6 bases). Trimming stripped 2 bases from V and 8 bases from J, with 14 bases between. CDR3 length equals 14 residues. Per germline, CDR1 SGHDN and CDR2 FVKESK. The DNA of the CDR3 is TGTGCCAGCAGCCAACAGGACACCGGGGGTACGCAGTATTTT. Translating gives CASSQQDTGGTQYF.

The chain links TRBV29-1 to TRBJ2-7, with a possible D match to TRBD1 (5 bases). The CDR3 extends over 14 amino acids. CDR1 is SQVTM and CDR2 is ANQGSEA in the germline V gene. V shed 6 bases and J shed 5 bases, with 20 bases lying between them. The CDR3 DNA reads as TGCAGCGTACCCTCCCCCGCCAGGGCGCACGAGCAGTACTTC. Translation gives CSVPSPARAHEQYF.

The chain employs TRBV9 and TRBJ1-2, with TRBD1 matching 7 bases. The V and J ends lost 0 bases and 6 bases, in that order; junction bases with no gene match: 8. Germline V gene data show CDR1 as SGDLS and CDR2 as YYNGEE. The CDR3 has 15 residues. The CDR3 coding sequence is TGTGCCAGCAGCGTAGGTAAAGGGGGCTTCGATGGCTACACCTTC. As protein: CASSVGKGGFDGYTF. Looking up the rest from reference TRBV9 and TRBJ1-2 gives the full variable domain: DSGVTQTPKHLITATGQRVTLRCSPRSGDLSVYWYQQSLDQGLQFLIQYYNGEERAKGNILERFSAQQFPDLHSELNLSSLELGDSALYFCASSVGKGGFDGYTFGSGTRLTVV.